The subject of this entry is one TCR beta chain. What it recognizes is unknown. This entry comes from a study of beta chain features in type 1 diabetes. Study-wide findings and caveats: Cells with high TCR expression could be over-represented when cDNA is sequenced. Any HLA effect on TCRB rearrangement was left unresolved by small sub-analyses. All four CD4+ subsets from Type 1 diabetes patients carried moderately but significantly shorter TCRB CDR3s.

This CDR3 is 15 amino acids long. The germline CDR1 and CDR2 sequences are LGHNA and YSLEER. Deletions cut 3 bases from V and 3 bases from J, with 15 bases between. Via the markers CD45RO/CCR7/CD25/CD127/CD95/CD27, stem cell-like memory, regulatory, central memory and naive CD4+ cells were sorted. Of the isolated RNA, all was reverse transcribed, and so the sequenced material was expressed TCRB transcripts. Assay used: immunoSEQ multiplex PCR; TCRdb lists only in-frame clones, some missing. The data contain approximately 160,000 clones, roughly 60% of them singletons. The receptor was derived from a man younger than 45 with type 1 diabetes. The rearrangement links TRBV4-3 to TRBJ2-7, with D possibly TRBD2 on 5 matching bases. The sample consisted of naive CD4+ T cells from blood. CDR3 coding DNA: TGCGCCAGCAGCCAGGCTGTTGTCGGGGTCTACGAGCAGTACTTC. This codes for CASSQAVVGVYEQYF.